Reported below is one T cell receptor (beta chain). Some clones are missing from TCRdb's copy, which holds only in-frame ones; the method was immunoSEQ multiplex PCR. The profile shows tens of thousands of clones, 85% to 90% of them singletons. This record belongs to a study of T cell changes during pregnancy in multiple sclerosis. The CDR3 runs to 12 residues. V was cut by 6 bases and J by 0 bases, with 3 bases left in between. Germline V gene sequence: CDR1 MDHEN, CDR2 SYDVKM. This chain connects TRBV28 to TRBJ1-5, with D uncertain. The origin of this receptor is a female donor with multiple sclerosis, enrolled in a pregnancy study. Sequenced material: CD8+ T cells from peripheral blood mononuclear cells, taken in the third trimester of pregnancy. The CDR3, as DNA: TGTGCCAGCAGGTATAGCAATCAGCCCCAGCATTTT. It is translated as CASRYSNQPQHF.